The source of this TCR beta chain is a study of T-cell reconstitution after alpha-beta-depleted transplantation in children. Points from the study as a whole: In patients about two months after transplant, alpha-beta T cells reportedly arose from several hundred expanded graft clones. Some patients' high day-60 TCRbeta diversity was attributed to recipient cells surviving conditioning. Newly produced T cells mostly provided counts and TCRbeta diversity after one year, as hyperexpanded clones declined.

This clonotype turned up a few times. Its specificity is not known. Researchers prepared the TCRbeta library using unique molecular identifiers, the study reports. MiXCR, applied by TCRdb to the PCR reads, yields one record per CDR3 protein. The profile shows about 980,000 distinct CDR3 sequences, under 30% of them singletons. The receptor comes from a boy younger than two who had a stem cell transplant for SCID, so the T cells may come from the graft donor. The sample here was PBMCs, mostly from graft donor cells, taken 360 days after TCRalphabeta/CD19-depleted stem cell transplant.

The CDR3 loop reads CASSFEGLNEQFF. Here the CDR3 DNA reads TGCGCCAGCAGCTTCGAGGGTCTAAATGAGCAGTTCTTC. The J gene is TRBJ2-1, the V gene TRBV5-1; maybe TRBD2 (5 bases). The CDR3 totals 13 residues. The germline gives CDR1 SGHRS, CDR2 YFSETQ. V was shortened by 2 bases and J by 7 bases, with 10 bases between the two germline ends.